The rows below give T cell receptor beta chains drawn from one sample of a study of cytomegalovirus exposure and HLA in healthy donors. Repertoires were generated with immunoSEQ multiplex PCR, while TCRdb's copy carries only in-frame clones and drops some. The sample lists 55,000 to 80,000 clones, 65% to 80% occurring once. The specimen was PBMCs. These receptor sequences come from a woman younger than 45 in good health and CMV-seronegative. Both conserved end residues are part of each CDR3. D genes are given only for firm matches. Some rows have no size entry. The others give once, few or many, or a class for an expanded clone.

clone_size,d_call,v_call,j_call,cdr3_length,cdr3_aa
NA,NA,TRBV4-3,TRBJ1-2,15,CASSQLPVSNYGYTF
NA,NA,TRBV19,TRBJ1-5,17,CASSTPFAGLPNQPQHF
few,TRBD2,TRBV25-1,TRBJ2-7,14,CASDGTSGVGEQYF
NA,NA,TRBV18,TRBJ1-1,15,CASSRDAGENTEAFF
NA,TRBD1,TRBV9,TRBJ1-3,18,CASSVRDRVWDSGNTIYF
NA,TRBD1,TRBV5-1,TRBJ2-7,14,CASSPGGNIYEQYF
NA,TRBD2,TRBV9,TRBJ2-1,17,CASSVVGSSGRSGEQFF
NA,TRBD2,TRBV5-4,TRBJ2-7,13,CASTGTSGREQYF
NA,NA,TRBV5-5,TRBJ2-7,13,CASSFSPVREQYF
few,TRBD2,TRBV7-9,TRBJ2-5,17,CASSFPLRREALETQYF
NA,NA,TRBV6-5,TRBJ1-4,14,CASSSPPGDEKLFF
NA,NA,TRBV4-1,TRBJ2-1,16,CASSQEDSPRVDEQFF
NA,TRBD2,TRBV19,TRBJ2-2,16,CASSKTSGRGTGELFF
NA,NA,TRBV27,TRBJ1-5,13,CASRTGSNQPQHF
few,TRBD1,TRBV5-4,TRBJ1-2,14,CASSWDRGDYGYTF
NA,TRBD2,TRBV7-8,TRBJ2-2,17,CASSPAVGLAGSGELFF
NA,NA,TRBV7-2,TRBJ1-5,15,CASSLSGVGNQPQHF
NA,NA,TRBV9,TRBJ1-1,16,CASSLGKAQEGTEAFF
NA,NA,TRBV9,TRBJ2-3,16,CASSVAGVGTTDTQYF
NA,TRBD1,TRBV9,TRBJ2-2,15,CASSATGVVTGELFF
NA,TRBD2,TRBV6-5,TRBJ2-3,14,CASRRGFFTDTQYF
NA,NA,TRBV5-1,TRBJ2-2,14,CASSTDSPTGELFF
NA,NA,TRBV10-2,TRBJ2-2,13,CASSELPAGELFF
NA,NA,TRBV6-6,TRBJ2-5,13,CASTASSPGAQYF
few,NA,TRBV7-8,TRBJ2-5,18,CASSFLRRDLTPPETQYF
NA,NA,TRBV11-3,TRBJ2-3,13,CASSPPQADTQYF
NA,TRBD2,TRBV10-2,TRBJ2-3,15,CASSERTSGTDTQYF
NA,NA,TRBV19,TRBJ2-1,16,CASSINKRRSYNEQFF
NA,NA,TRBV11-2,TRBJ2-1,15,CASSLGRGGQHEQFF
NA,NA,TRBV28,TRBJ1-5,14,CASRLGQGNQPQHF
NA,NA,TRBV11-2,TRBJ1-4,14,CASRPTAGGEKLFF
NA,NA,TRBV5-1,TRBJ2-7,14,CASSLGQASYEQYF
NA,TRBD1,TRBV9,TRBJ1-3,16,CASSPRGQGARNTIYF
NA,TRBD2,TRBV2,TRBJ2-1,13,CATSRTSDNEQFF
NA,TRBD1,TRBV19,TRBJ1-2,15,CASSTQGQGDYGYTF